The text below deals with one T cell receptor beta chain. Its antigen is not identified. This could be a read error, since a much larger clone is one nucleotide away. This entry belongs to a study of tumor-infiltrating lymphocytes in primary liver carcinoma. Overall study: Surgical resection was used to treat these primary liver carcinoma patients. The study's findings and limits: Blood fell significantly below tumors in its top-250-clone fraction (p = 0.039).

The V and J ends lost 8 bases and 3 bases, in that order; junction bases with no gene match: 6. The germline V gene encodes CDR1 ENHRY and CDR2 SYGVKD. There are 13 residues in the CDR3. With a constant-region primer, TCR beta cDNA was made from 450 to 500 ng of total RNA. Three-round nested multiplex PCR performed with slightly modified ARM-PCR produced the TCR beta libraries. A C-beta reverse primer and TRBV1-TRBV30 forward primers served in each of the first two PCR rounds, at about 10 cycles apiece. MiXCR, applied by TCRdb to the multiplex PCR reads, yields one record per CDR3 protein. The profile shows approximately 310,000 distinct CDR3 sequences, less than 75% of them singletons. The blood RNA (from unsorted whole blood) was obtained, and germline DNA was also extracted.

The V gene is TRBV10-3, the J gene TRBJ2-7; TRBD1 matches 8 bases. The TCR sequence derives from a man in his forties with primary liver carcinoma and hepatitis B virus infection. Source material: peripheral blood. The CDR3 sequence: CAIPETGGYEQYF. The CDR3 bases are TGTGCCATCCCCGAAACAGGGGGCTACGAGCAGTACTTC.